This T cell receptor (beta chain) was captured by sequencing in a study of graft-versus-host responses after intestinal transplantation. Study background: Those transplanted obtained multivisceral, liver-intestinal, or isolated intestinal grafts. For approximately three years after anti-thymocyte globulin induction, all recipients took tacrolimus and steroids. Study-wide results and limits: Researchers found GvH clones in recipient marrow, and some showed up first in ileum or blood. Early after transplant, HvG clones declined as circulating GvH clones peaked.

Notes on this clone: What it binds is unknown.

The germline CDR1 and CDR2 sequences are SGHTA and FQGNSA. V was pared by 5 bases and J by 6 bases, with 14 bases between. CDR3 length: 14 residues. Using immunoSEQ multiplex PCR, the repertoire was profiled, and TCRdb retains in-frame clones only, with some absent. The repertoire holds about 93,000 clones, around 83% seen once, with roughly 0.8% in the top ten. The clonotype comes from a human donor who received an intestinal transplant. The gene calls are TRBV7-2 and TRBJ2-4, with no clear D. The sequences come from unstimulated CD4+ T cells sorted from spleen or lymph node cells, collected before intestinal transplant. The CDR3 protein is CASSPSPLTNIQYF. The CDR3 nucleotides are TGTGCCAGCAGCCCGAGTCCTCTCACAAACATTCAGTACTTC.